The clone carrying this T cell receptor (beta chain) was seen ten or more times. This entry is derived from a study of T-cell memory formation after mild COVID-19. TCRdb called the 5' RACE reads again in MiXCR, with one record for every CDR3 protein. The data contain approximately 350,000 distinct CDR3 sequences, roughly 13% of them singletons. The CDR3 runs to 12 residues. Deletions cut 6 bases from V and 5 bases from J, with 10 bases between. Germline V lookup: CDR1 MNHEY, CDR2 SMNVEV (reference sequence). This clonotype originated in a man between 18 and 29 years old who had mild COVID-19 (a few samples of this study predate the infection). Cell type and time point are not known. Specimen: PBMCs or a T cell subset sorted from them (not recorded which). V gene TRBV27 combines with J gene TRBJ2-5; D gene ambiguous. CDR3 in amino acids: CASSRSGETQYF. The CDR3 bases are TGTGCCAGCAGCCGCAGTGGGGAGACCCAGTACTTC.